The 32 T cell receptor beta chains reported below all come from one sample, sequenced in a study of T cells in Graves' hyperthyroidism and ophthalmopathy. RNA transcripts provided the source from which TCR beta CDR3 regions were amplified. TCR CDR3 regions were first amplified by RT-PCR with HTBI primers. TCRdb re-called the multiplex PCR reads with MiXCR, one entry per CDR3 protein. This table has approximately 410,000 distinct CDR3 sequences, roughly 14% appearing once. The sequencing input was blood. These TCRs come from a man younger than 30 with Graves' ophthalmopathy.

This clonotype was observed many times. V is TRBV11-2 and J is TRBJ2-5; 7 bases fit TRBD1. This CDR3 has 13 residues. The junction had 4 bases not matched to a gene; V was cut back by 5 bases and J by 4 bases. Germline values: CDR1 SGHAT, CDR2 FQNNGV. As DNA, the CDR3 is TGTGCCAGCAGCGTGAACAGGGGAGAGACCCAGTACTTC. Its protein product is CASSVNRGETQYF.

This clonotype was counted many times. This sequence joins TRBV30 and TRBJ2-7; D possibly uses TRBD1 or TRBD2 (6 bases each). CDR1 and CDR2 (germline): GTSNPN, SVGIG (reference sequence). V lost 3 bases, J lost 3 bases, and 15 bases lay in between. The CDR3 is 14 residues long. CDR3 DNA sequence: TGTGCCTGGAGAGTCACGGGGGCAAACTACGAGCAGTACTTC. This sequence encodes CAWRVTGANYEQYF.

V gene TRBV6-1 combines with J gene TRBJ1-5, with TRBD1 as a possible D gene (6 bases). The CDR3 sequence is 14 residues long. V dropped 8 bases and J dropped 6 bases, with 17 bases sitting between them. Germline V gene data show CDR1 as MNHNS and CDR2 as SASEGT. The CDR3 DNA is TGTGCCAGCGATAACAGGGTAGGGGGTCAGCCCCAGCATTTT. This translates into CASDNRVGGQPQHF.

This clonotype was observed many times. This chain connects TRBV18 to TRBJ1-4, with a possible D match to TRBD1 (5 bases). CDR1 and CDR2 (germline): KGHSH, LQKENI. The CDR3 is 14 amino acids. V was shortened by 2 bases and J by 7 bases, with 11 bases between the two germline ends. In DNA form, the CDR3 reads TGTGCCAGCTCACCAGACTTTGGGGGTGAAAAACTGTTTTTT. It codes for CASSPDFGGEKLFF.

This clonotype was counted ten times or more. The chain carries TRBV24-1 and TRBJ1-5, with 8 nucleotides matching TRBD1. V lost 4 bases to trimming and J lost 0 bases; unmatched junction nucleotides: 10. This CDR3 has 18 amino acids. Germline V gives CDR1 KGHDR, CDR2 SFDVKD. In nucleotides, the CDR3 is TGTGCCACCAGTGACACTTCGACAGGGGTATATAGCAATCAGCCCCAGCATTTT. It translates to CATSDTSTGVYSNQPQHF.

In this sample, this clonotype turned up many times. The V and J genes are TRBV24-1 and TRBJ1-2; D unresolved. Germline V gene sequence: CDR1 KGHDR, CDR2 SFDVKD. The V end lost 2 bases, the J end lost 7 bases, and 7 bases lay between the germline ends. This CDR3 spans 12 amino acids. The CDR3 DNA sequence: TGTGCCACCAGTGATTCCGCCGCTGGCTACACCTTC. Its translation: CATSDSAAGYTF.

The sample holds a few counts of this clonotype. J is TRBJ2-7 and V is TRBV19; 11 positions match TRBD2. The trim removed 5 bases at V and 0 bases at J, leaving 9 bases unmatched. The germline V gene has CDR1 LNHDA and CDR2 SQIVND (reference sequence). This CDR3 comprises 17 residues. The CDR3 DNA follows: TGTGCCAGTAGTGGCGGGACTAGCGGACTGATCTCCTACGAGCAGTACTTC. Translation: CASSGGTSGLISYEQYF.

V and J are TRBV11-2 and TRBJ1-2; D not resolved. This CDR3 region has 14 residues. V gave up 1 base and J gave up 3 bases, with 9 bases separating them. The V gene's germline CDR1 is SGHAT and CDR2 FQNNGV. CDR3 nucleotide sequence: TGTGCCAGCAGCTTAGGCCCAGGACACTATGGCTACACCTTC. Encoded protein: CASSLGPGHYGYTF.

This clonotype was seen ten or more times. The rearrangement links TRBV6-5 to TRBJ2-5; 7 bases agree with TRBD2. This CDR3 region has 15 residues. V lost 2 bases to trimming and J lost 3 bases; unmatched junction nucleotides: 6. CDR1 is MNHEY and CDR2 is SVGAGI in the germline V gene. The DNA for the CDR3 is TGTGCCAGCAGTTACCCATGGCTAGCGGAAGAGACCCAGTACTTC. It specifies CASSYPWLAEETQYF.

The chain combines TRBV4-1 with TRBJ2-1; 12 positions match TRBD2. V lost 9 bases to trimming and J lost 6 bases; unmatched junction nucleotides: 12. CDR3 length: 16 residues. CDR1 is MGHRA, CDR2 YSYEKL, per germline. The CDR3 region is CASRDQLAGGGNEQFF. The CDR3 DNA sequence: TGCGCCAGTCGGGATCAACTAGCGGGGGGTGGCAATGAGCAGTTCTTC.

The table lists this clonotype with many counts. The genes are TRBV3-1 and TRBJ2-2; possibly TRBD2 for D (6 bases). This CDR3 region has 14 residues. The V gene's germline CDR1 is LGHDT and CDR2 YNNKEL (reference sequence). Trimming removed 1 base at V and 6 bases at J, with 9 bases between. The DNA for the CDR3 is TGTGCCAGCAGCCAAGGGGGAGGTTCCGGGGAGCTGTTTTTT. Residues: CASSQGGGSGELFF.

This clonotype was counted between two and nine times. This sequence may be a read error, since a much larger clone differs from it by one base. The chain recombines TRBV9 with TRBJ2-2; D is ambiguous. There are 13 residues in the CDR3. Germline CDR1 is SGDLS and CDR2 is YYNGEE. Between the trimmed V and J ends, which lost 3 bases and 1 base, there was a span of 4 bases. The CDR3 protein is CASSDKNTGELFF. The CDR3 nucleotides are TGTGCCAGCAGCGACAAGAACACCGGGGAGCTGTTTTTT.

This rearrangement joins TRBV9 to TRBJ2-3; D unclear. Germline assignment: CDR1 SGDLS and CDR2 YYNGEE. This CDR3 spans 16 amino acids. V gave up 0 bases and J gave up 2 bases, with 13 bases separating them. For the CDR3, the DNA is TGTGCCAGCAGCGTAGCTGGACGAAGGCCCACAGATACGCAGTATTTT. Translation gives CASSVAGRRPTDTQYF.

This clonotype came up many times. The V and J genes are TRBV7-4 and TRBJ1-1; D possibly corresponds to TRBD1 (5 bases). Per germline, CDR1 SGHVT and CDR2 SQSDAQ. This CDR3 has 12 amino acids. V gave up 6 bases and J gave up 4 bases, with 9 bases separating them. The CDR3 loop is CASRAGGTEAFF. CDR3 sequence (DNA): TGTGCCAGCAGGGCGGGGGGCACTGAAGCTTTCTTT. Full variable domain (outside the CDR3, taken from reference TRBV7-4 and TRBJ1-1): GAGVSQSPRYKVAKRGRDVALRCDSISGHVTLYWYRQTLGQGSEVLTYSQSDAQRDKSGRPSGRFSAERPERSVSTLKIQRTEQGDSAVYLCASRAGGTEAFFGQGTRLTVV.

This clonotype has more than one count but fewer than ten. The chain joins TRBV3-1 to TRBJ2-3; D perhaps matches TRBD2 (5 bases). Germline V gives CDR1 LGHDT, CDR2 YNNKEL (reference sequence). Trimming pared 8 bases from V and 8 bases from J, leaving 23 bases between. The CDR3 is 15 residues long. Written as DNA, the CDR3 is TGTGCCAGCGCACCTAGGGCGGGTATGGCAGGTACGCAGTATTTT. Protein sequence: CASAPRAGMAGTQYF.

This clonotype came up many times. The chain uses TRBV2 and TRBJ1-6; D possibly corresponds to TRBD1 (5 bases). The ends were cut back, 4 bases at V and 7 bases at J, with 8 bases in the middle. CDR3 length: 13 amino acids. Germline values: CDR1 SNHLY, CDR2 FYNNEI. CDR3 bases: TGTGCCAGCAGTGGGGACGGCAATTCACCCCTCCACTTT. Translating gives CASSGDGNSPLHF.

Remarks on this clonotype: A much larger clone lies a single base off, so this may be a read error. CDR3 region: CASSSGPGLAGDFYEQFF. The CDR3 bases are TGTGCCAGCAGCTCAGGACCCGGACTAGCGGGAGACTTTTACGAGCAGTTCTTC. This chain joins TRBV7-9 and TRBJ2-1, with 13 bases lining up with TRBD2. The V gene's germline CDR1 is SEHNR and CDR2 FQNEAQ (reference sequence). The CDR3 is 18 amino acids. V trimming: 4 bases; J trimming: 10 bases; junction bases outside the gene matches: 16.

This clonotype appeared a few times. The chain recombines TRBV24-1 with TRBJ2-3, with 9 bases that match TRBD1. V gave up 5 bases and J gave up 5 bases; unmatched junction bases: 7. The CDR3 contains 15 residues. Germline V lookup: CDR1 KGHDR, CDR2 SFDVKD. The CDR3 DNA reads TGTGCCACCAGTGGGGGACAGGGCATATTAGATACGCAGTATTTT. It is translated as CATSGGQGILDTQYF.

This clonotype was detected many times. V gene TRBV3-1 combines with J gene TRBJ2-2; D is ambiguous. V shed 6 bases and J shed 4 bases, with 24 bases lying between them. The CDR3 consists of 18 residues. CDR1 and CDR2 from the germline V gene are LGHDT and YNNKEL (reference sequence). The CDR3 coding sequence is TGTGCCAGCAGACAGAGCCACTACGGACCGAGACCCACCGGGGAGCTGTTTTTT. As protein: CASRQSHYGPRPTGELFF.

V and J are TRBV19 and TRBJ2-2; D assignment may be TRBD1 or TRBD2 (5 bases each). CDR3 size: 14 residues. Trimming stripped 5 bases from V and 6 bases from J, with 13 bases between. The germline V gene encodes CDR1 LNHDA and CDR2 SQIVND (reference sequence). The CDR3 DNA follows: TGTGCCAGTAGTTGGGGGTATGGTGCCGGGGAGCTGTTTTTT. Its protein is CASSWGYGAGELFF.

This chain connects TRBV6-5 to TRBJ2-2; D is possibly TRBD1 (6 bases). Germline-derived CDR1 and CDR2 are MNHEY and SVGAGI. Trimming stripped 1 base from V and 2 bases from J, with 8 bases between. This CDR3 spans 15 amino acids. The CDR3 DNA reads TGTGCCAGCAGTTACTGGACAGCAAACACCGGGGAGCTGTTTTTT. It specifies CASSYWTANTGELFF.

The table lists this clonotype with many counts. The chain has TRBV3-1 and TRBJ1-1; the match to TRBD1 covers 8 bases. The CDR3 runs to 14 residues. Germline loops: CDR1 LGHDT, CDR2 YNNKEL (reference sequence). The trim removed 7 bases at V and 1 base at J, leaving 5 bases unmatched. CDR3: CASTAQGANTEAFF. The CDR3 nucleotides read TGTGCCAGCACCGCGCAGGGGGCGAACACTGAAGCTTTCTTT.

In its sample, this clonotype was seen many times. The CDR3 bases are TGCGCCAGCAGCTCACAGGGTCTAGTAGGAGAGACCCAGTACTTC. This gives the protein CASSSQGLVGETQYF. The V call is TRBV5-1, the J call TRBJ2-5, with D possibly matching TRBD1 (6 bases). The germline CDR1 and CDR2 sequences are SGHRS and YFSETQ. Between the trimmed V and J ends, which lost 3 bases and 4 bases, there was a span of 16 bases. There are 15 residues in the CDR3. Based on the CDR3 plus reference TRBV5-1 and TRBJ2-5, the full variable domain is KAGVTQTPRYLIKTRGQQVTLSCSPISGHRSVSWYQQTPGQGLQFLFEYFSETQRNKGNFPGRFSGRQFSNSRSEMNVSTLELGDSALYLCASSSQGLVGETQYFGPGTRLLVL.

Many counts were recorded for this clonotype. The rearrangement uses TRBV28 and TRBJ2-1, with D hard to call. V was clipped by 7 bases and J by 7 bases, with 17 bases between them. Per germline, CDR1 MDHEN and CDR2 SYDVKM. The CDR3 runs 14 residues. DNA for the CDR3: TGTGCCAGCACTTCATCGACTCTGCGGAATGAGCAGTTCTTC. Translated: CASTSSTLRNEQFF.

This clonotype was detected ten times or more. The rearrangement joins TRBV7-6 to TRBJ1-1; D remains unclear. The ends were cut back, 1 base at V and 0 bases at J, with 9 bases in the middle. Germline assignment: CDR1 SGHVS and CDR2 FNYEAQ. CDR3 length equals 15 residues. In DNA form, the CDR3 reads TGTGCCAGCAGCTTAGTTCCCGGAATGAACACTGAAGCTTTCTTT. Protein sequence: CASSLVPGMNTEAFF.

V is TRBV6-1 and J is TRBJ1-2, with D possibly TRBD1 on 5 matching bases. The CDR3 has 17 amino acids. V was pared by 6 bases and J by 3 bases, with 23 bases between. CDR1 MNHNS and CDR2 SASEGT come from the germline V gene. The CDR3 sequence: CASSSGARAISYYGYTF. CDR3 bases: TGTGCCAGCAGCTCGGGCGCCAGGGCAATATCTTACTATGGCTACACCTTC.

As DNA, the CDR3 is TGTGCCAGCAGACTCGGGACAGGGGGTACCAATGAGCAGTTCTTC. Its translation is CASRLGTGGTNEQFF. The chain joins TRBV3-1 to TRBJ2-1, with TRBD1 matching over 11 bases. The CDR3 consists of 15 residues. Germline assignment: CDR1 LGHDT and CDR2 YNNKEL (reference sequence). The trim removed 6 bases at V and 6 bases at J, leaving 7 bases unmatched.

This chain links TRBV7-9 with TRBJ1-4; D may be TRBD1 (5 bases). The CDR3 is 20 residues long. Germline lookup yields CDR1 SEHNR and CDR2 FQNEAQ (reference sequence). V shed 4 bases and J shed 1 base, with 25 bases lying between them. The CDR3 nucleotides read TGTGCCAGCAGCTCCCCAACTCTCGGTCCAGAAGGGGTAACTAATGAAAAACTGTTTTTT. Its protein product is CASSSPTLGPEGVTNEKLFF. The full variable domain, rest sourced from reference TRBV7-9 and TRBJ1-4, is DTGVSQNPRHKITKRGQNVTFRCDPISEHNRLYWYRQTLGQGPEFLTYFQNEAQLEKSRLLSDRFSAERPKGSFSTLEIQRTEQGDSAMYLCASSSPTLGPEGVTNEKLFFGSGTQLSVL.

CDR3 sequence reads: CASGAPGLAANTQYF. DNA for the CDR3: TGTGCCAGCGGTGCTCCGGGGCTAGCCGCAAATACGCAGTATTTT. This chain joins TRBV6-1 and TRBJ2-3; possibly TRBD1 or TRBD2 for D (5 bases each). In germline, CDR1 is MNHNS, CDR2 SASEGT. The CDR3 spans 15 residues. V shed 8 bases and J shed 7 bases, with 22 bases lying between them.

This rearrangement joins TRBV10-3 to TRBJ2-7, with D perhaps TRBD2 (5 bases). The CDR3 runs 12 residues. Deletions cut 6 bases from V and 2 bases from J, with 8 bases between. The germline V gene has CDR1 ENHRY and CDR2 SYGVKD. CDR3 sequence (DNA): TGTGCCATCAGCGGGGAACCCTACGAGCAGTACTTC. Protein product: CAISGEPYEQYF.

This clonotype was recorded at least ten times. This rearrangement joins TRBV27 to TRBJ1-3; D is undetermined. The CDR3 spans 13 residues. The germline V and J ends were trimmed by 5 bases and 0 bases, with 5 bases remaining between them. Looked up from germline, CDR1 is MNHEY and CDR2 is SMNVEV (reference sequence). The CDR3 DNA sequence: TGTGCCAGCAGTCCTGACTCTGGAAACACCATATATTTT. It encodes CASSPDSGNTIYF.

The rearrangement joins TRBV5-1 to TRBJ1-1; TRBD1 aligns across 8 bases. CDR1 and CDR2 from the germline V gene are SGHRS and YFSETQ. The length of the CDR3 is 13 residues. Unmatched junction bases numbered 5, after V lost 4 bases and J lost 6 bases. The CDR3 spells CASSTTGAPEAFF. CDR3 DNA: TGCGCCAGCAGCACGACAGGGGCCCCTGAAGCTTTCTTT.